This T cell receptor beta chain appears in the sequencing data of a study of somatic mutations in cytotoxic T cells in rheumatoid arthritis. Trimming left V 0 bases short and J 2 bases short, with 7 bases between. Germline CDR1 is SSHAT and CDR2 is FNYEAQ (reference sequence). The CDR3 extends over 15 amino acids. Study findings and constraints: Among patients with rheumatoid arthritis, but not healthy controls, CD8+ clonality increased with age.

A note on this clone: Its antigen is still unknown.

The repertoire was sequenced with immunoSEQ multiplex PCR; TCRdb's copy has only in-frame clones and lacks some. Here the sample spans some 20,000 clones, just over 85% being singletons. The receptor was isolated from a woman aged 45-60 years in good health. The gene calls are TRBV7-7 and TRBJ2-2; tentative D call: TRBD2 (6 bases). Sequences were obtained from CD8+ T cells sorted from blood. The CDR3, as DNA: TGTGCCAGCAGCTTAGCGGGGGGAAACACCGGGGAGCTGTTTTTT. Translating it yields CASSLAGGNTGELFF.